These 22 T cell receptor beta chains were sequenced from one sample in a study of spatial heterogeneity in lung cancer. As for time point: blood at routine non-recurrence follow-up after resection. A single record per CDR3 protein comes from TCRdb applying MiXCR to the 5' RACE reads. The repertoire holds some 35,000 distinct CDR3 sequences, with 6.5% to 9.5% as singletons. Sequenced material: PBMCs, taken at follow-up. The receptors originated from a male donor with early-stage non-small cell lung cancer.

Many counts were recorded for this clonotype. For the CDR3, the DNA is TGTGCCAGCAGCTTAGGGGGGGGGCCCGGCAATGAGCAGTTCTTC. Protein: CASSLGGGPGNEQFF. The chain joins TRBV11-2 to TRBJ2-1, with D perhaps matching TRBD2 (7 bases). This CDR3 comprises 15 residues. Looked up from germline, CDR1 is SGHAT and CDR2 is FQNNGV. V was trimmed by 1 base and J by 6 bases, leaving 13 bases between them.

The chain couples TRBV7-2 to TRBJ2-3; D uncertain. The germline CDR1 and CDR2 sequences are SGHTA and FQGNSA. The CDR3 length is 13 residues. Trimming pared 1 base from V and 2 bases from J, leaving 4 bases between. Here the CDR3 reads CASSLEATDTQYF. The DNA for the CDR3 is TGTGCCAGCAGCTTAGAAGCCACAGATACGCAGTATTTT.

This clonotype was seen many times. The V gene is TRBV6-1, the J gene TRBJ2-5; 8 bases align to TRBD2. Germline CDR1 MNHNS, CDR2 SASEGT. After removal of 10 bases from V and 5 bases from J, the junction contained 6 bases not matched to a gene. CDR3 length equals 12 residues. Here the CDR3 DNA reads TGTGCCAACGGGGGGGCCGGCGAGACCCAGTACTTC. It is translated as CANGGAGETQYF.

This chain links TRBV29-1 with TRBJ2-1; the match to TRBD2 covers 10 bases. Trimming took 5 bases from V and 2 from J; bases not matched to a gene: 3. The CDR3 runs 14 residues. Germline values: CDR1 SQVTM, CDR2 ANQGSEA. The CDR3 sequence: CSVIAGGTYNEQFF. The CDR3 coding sequence is TGCAGCGTTATAGCGGGGGGTACCTACAATGAGCAGTTCTTC.

This clonotype was observed at least ten times. The CDR3 protein is CASSLAFTSGAHGVSNIQYF. CDR3 DNA: TGTGCCAGCAGCTTAGCGTTCACTAGCGGGGCCCACGGGGTATCAAACATTCAGTACTTC. J is TRBJ2-4 and V is TRBV7-2, with 10 bases matching TRBD2. The germline CDR1 and CDR2 sequences are SGHTA and FQGNSA. The CDR3 is 20 residues long. J gave up 6 bases and V 0 bases, and 17 bases lay outside the gene matches.

This clonotype showed up many times. The genes are TRBV18 and TRBJ2-3; 8 bases are a match to TRBD1. The J segment lost 3 bases and the V segment lost 6 bases, leaving 14 bases of the junction unmatched. CDR3 length equals 17 residues. Germline CDR1 and CDR2: KGHSH and LQKENI. This chain's CDR3 is CASSSTQGAHTTDTQYF. CDR3 in DNA: TGTGCCAGCTCCTCAACGCAGGGGGCGCACACAACAGATACGCAGTATTTT. Together with reference TRBV18 and TRBJ2-3, the CDR3 gives the full variable domain: NAGVMQNPRHLVRRRGQEARLRCSPMKGHSHVYWYRQLPEEGLKFMVYLQKENIIDESGMPKERFSAEFPKEGPSILRIQQVVRGDSAAYFCASSSTQGAHTTDTQYFGPGTRLTVL.

In this sample, this clonotype turned up many times. J is TRBJ2-1 and V is TRBV30; no firm D call. Trimming shortened V by 1 base and J by 4 bases, and 2 bases separated the two germline ends. The CDR3 has 11 residues. CDR1 and CDR2 (germline): GTSNPN, SVGIG (reference sequence). The CDR3 nucleotides read TGTGCCTGGAGTGGGTACAATGAGCAGTTCTTC. Translated: CAWSGYNEQFF.

This clonotype was observed many times. The chain carries TRBV12-3 or TRBV12-4 and TRBJ1-1; D is perhaps TRBD1 (5 bases). The CDR3 length is 15 residues. The ends were cut back, 2 bases at V and 5 bases at J, with 15 bases in the middle. The CDR3 DNA follows: TGTGCCAGCAGTTTAAGCGGCTCAGGGATAACTGAAGCTTTCTTT. Translating gives CASSLSGSGITEAFF.

This clonotype has ten or more counts. V usage is TRBV11-2 and J usage is TRBJ2-5; 8 bases line up with TRBD2. The germline V gene has CDR1 SGHAT and CDR2 FQNNGV. Trimming cost V 4 bases and J 0 bases; bases outside gene matches: 10. This CDR3 is built from 17 residues. In DNA, the CDR3 is TGTGCCAGCAGCTCCGGGGGGGGGCCCTTGTACCAAGAGACCCAGTACTTC. Translating it yields CASSSGGGPLYQETQYF.

At least ten counts were recorded for this clonotype. The CDR3 spells CASSQGHRAQQYF. The CDR3 DNA is TGTGCCAGCAGCCAAGGGCACAGGGCCCAGCAGTACTTC. The chain has TRBV3-1 and TRBJ2-7; perhaps TRBD1 as D (6 bases). Germline V gene lookup returns CDR1 LGHDT and CDR2 YNNKEL (reference sequence). V was clipped by 1 base and J by 8 bases, with 12 bases between them. This CDR3 has 13 amino acids.

This clonotype was seen many times. The chain is built from TRBV12-2 and TRBJ1-5. TRBV12-2 is reported as a pseudogene. This CDR3 is 15 amino acids long. CDR3 in amino acids: CASRLDLPSNQPQHF. The DNA of the CDR3 is TGTGCAAGTCGCTTAGACCTTCCTAGCAATCAGCCCCAGCATTTT.

In its sample, this clonotype was seen many times. The rearrangement uses TRBV7-8 and TRBJ1-5; TRBD1 might be the D (5 bases). The CDR3 contains 15 residues. Germline V CDR1 and CDR2: SGHVS, FQNEAQ. The V gene lost 7 bases and the J gene lost 5 bases, with 18 bases spanning the gap. The CDR3 reads CASTVGTQAYQPQHF. The CDR3 DNA reads as TGTGCCAGCACCGTTGGGACGCAAGCCTATCAGCCCCAGCATTTT.

This clonotype was recorded at least ten times. This sequence joins TRBV11-2 and TRBJ2-3; 10 bases line up with TRBD2. The CDR3 sequence is 16 residues long. Per germline, CDR1 SGHAT and CDR2 FQNNGV. V was clipped by 2 bases and J by 1 base; unmatched bases: 3. CDR3 sequence (DNA): TGTGCCAGCAGCTTATCACTAGCGGGGCGCACAGATACGCAGTATTTT. This translates into CASSLSLAGRTDTQYF.

This clonotype was detected many times. The CDR3 nucleotides are TGTGCCAGCAGTTTTGGGACGGGCCACAATGAGCAGTTCTTC. Translating gives CASSFGTGHNEQFF. This chain links TRBV12-3 or TRBV12-4 with TRBJ2-1; D is tentatively TRBD1 or TRBD2 (5 bases each). The CDR3 has 14 residues. V lost 3 bases and J lost 5, with 11 bases in between.

This clonotype was observed many times. The chain employs TRBV6-2 or TRBV6-3 and TRBJ1-2; possibly TRBD1 for D (6 bases). Germline CDR1 and CDR2: MNHEY and SVGEGT. V was trimmed by 2 bases and J by 7 bases, leaving 17 bases between them. The CDR3 runs 15 residues. CDR3 loop: CASSYTRGGTGGYTF. In nucleotides, the CDR3 is TGTGCCAGCAGTTACACTCGAGGGGGAACGGGTGGCTACACCTTC.

This sequence joins TRBV7-2 and TRBJ1-5; D is undetermined. The CDR3 is made up of 13 amino acids. The V and J ends lost 6 bases and 3 bases respectively, with 9 bases between them. CDR1 SGHTA and CDR2 FQGNSA come from the germline V gene. DNA for the CDR3: TGTGCCAGCAGTCGACATCTCAATCAGCCCCAGCATTTT. This sequence encodes CASSRHLNQPQHF.

This clonotype was observed many times. The chain combines TRBV3-1 with TRBJ2-5; D is possibly TRBD1 (5 bases). CDR3 length: 14 residues. V lost 1 base to trimming and J lost 4 bases, with 10 bases between them. CDR1 and CDR2 from the germline V gene are LGHDT and YNNKEL (reference sequence). CDR3 coding DNA: TGTGCCAGCAGCCAAGCCAGGCAGGGAGAGACCCAGTACTTC. This codes for CASSQARQGETQYF.

This clonotype was counted at least ten times. This chain uses TRBV7-9 with TRBJ2-2; 7 nucleotides line up with TRBD1. Germline V lookup: CDR1 SEHNR, CDR2 FQNEAQ (reference sequence). The CDR3 consists of 14 residues. Trimming removed 5 bases from V and 4 bases from J; junction bases left unmatched: 4. This CDR3 is CASSHAGGTGELFF. CDR3 in DNA: TGTGCCAGCAGCCACGCAGGGGGCACCGGGGAGCTGTTTTTT. Variable domain in full (rest from reference TRBV7-9 and TRBJ2-2): DTGVSQNPRHKITKRGQNVTFRCDPISEHNRLYWYRQTLGQGPEFLTYFQNEAQLEKSRLLSDRFSAERPKGSFSTLEIQRTEQGDSAMYLCASSHAGGTGELFFGEGSRLTVL.

This clonotype was observed many times. The CDR3 protein is CASSERRGGSTDTQYF. The CDR3 bases are TGTGCCAGCAGTGAGAGGAGGGGGGGAAGCACAGATACGCAGTATTTT. The V gene is TRBV6-1, the J gene TRBJ2-3, with D possibly being TRBD2 (7 bases). The CDR3 sequence is 16 residues long. Trimming took 3 bases from V and 0 from J, leaving 13 bases between them. The germline V gene has CDR1 MNHNS and CDR2 SASEGT.

In its sample, this clonotype was seen once. The chain couples TRBV19 to TRBJ1-5, with unresolved D. Germline CDR1 and CDR2: LNHDA and SQIVND (reference sequence). V was shortened by 5 bases and J by 4 bases, with 15 bases between the two germline ends. CDR3 length: 15 amino acids. The CDR3 here is CASSVGPLGNQPQHF. The CDR3 nucleotides read TGTGCCAGTAGTGTAGGACCCCTCGGGAATCAGCCCCAGCATTTT.

This clonotype was observed at least ten times. The rearrangement links TRBV5-6 to TRBJ1-6; the D is unclear. This CDR3 contains 14 residues. Germline lookup yields CDR1 SGHDT and CDR2 YYEEEE. The V end lost 4 bases, the J end lost 7 bases, and 12 bases lay between the germline ends. CDR3 nucleotides: TGTGCCAGCAGCCCCGAACTTATCAATTCACCCCTCCACTTT. This gives the protein CASSPELINSPLHF.

The chain recombines TRBV6-2 or TRBV6-3 with TRBJ2-1, with 9 bases matching TRBD2. CDR3 size: 17 residues. The ends lost 2 bases at V and 1 base at J; junction bases unmatched: 6. The germline CDR1 and CDR2 sequences are MNHEY and SVGEGT. The CDR3 loop reads CASSYGITSGSYNEQFF. CDR3 bases: TGTGCCAGCAGTTACGGAATCACTAGCGGGTCCTACAATGAGCAGTTCTTC.